This TCR beta chain was observed in a study of Ad26.COV2.S vaccination and SARS-CoV-2 variants. Indicated treatment: 19 received Ad26.COV2.S at low or high dose, single or two shots; roughly five received placebo; per-sample allocation not given. After the first vaccine or placebo injection, samples were drawn on day 63. Using immunoSEQ multiplex PCR, the repertoire was profiled, and TCRdb retains in-frame clones only, with some absent. The table records about 400,000 clones, more than 75% of them present only once. The clonotype comes from a person between 18 and 65 years old who received the Ad26.COV2.S COVID-19 vaccine or a placebo. Sequencing was performed on peripheral blood, taken in a trial of Ad26.COV2.S vaccine versus placebo.

CDR3 in DNA: TGTGCCTGCAACGCCGGGACTAGCGGCATACGCACAGATACGCAGTATTTT. Amino acids: CACNAGTSGIRTDTQYF. The chain uses TRBV30 and TRBJ2-3; 11 bases match TRBD2. Germline-derived CDR1 and CDR2 are GTSNPN and SVGIG (reference sequence). This CDR3 comprises 17 residues. J was trimmed by 1 base and V by 6 bases; bases with no gene match: 12.